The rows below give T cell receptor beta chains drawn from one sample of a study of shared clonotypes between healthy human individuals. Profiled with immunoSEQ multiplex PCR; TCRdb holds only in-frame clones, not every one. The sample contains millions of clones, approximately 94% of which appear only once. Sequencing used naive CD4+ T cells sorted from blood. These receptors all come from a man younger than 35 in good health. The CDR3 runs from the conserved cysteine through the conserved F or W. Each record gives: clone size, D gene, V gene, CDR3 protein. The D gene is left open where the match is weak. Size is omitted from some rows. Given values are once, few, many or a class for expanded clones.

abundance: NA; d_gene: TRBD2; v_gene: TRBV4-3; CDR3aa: CASSRAMGLAGITYEQYF
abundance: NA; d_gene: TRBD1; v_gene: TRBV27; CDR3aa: CASSEQGAYQPQHF
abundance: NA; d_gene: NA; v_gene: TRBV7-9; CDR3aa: CASSLTLAEQYF
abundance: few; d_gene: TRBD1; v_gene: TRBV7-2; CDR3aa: CASSLGTGNYGYTF
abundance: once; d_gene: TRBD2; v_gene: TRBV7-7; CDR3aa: CASSLFAGDQETQYF
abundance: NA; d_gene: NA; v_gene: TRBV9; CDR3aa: CASSREGRGGYTF
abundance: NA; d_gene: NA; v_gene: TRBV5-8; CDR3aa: CASSILGARSYNEQFF
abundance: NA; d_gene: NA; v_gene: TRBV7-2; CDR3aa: CASSLWGLHTDTQYF
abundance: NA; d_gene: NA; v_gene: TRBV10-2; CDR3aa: CASSESPGGTQYF
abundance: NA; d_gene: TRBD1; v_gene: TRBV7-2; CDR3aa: CASSLGQGRYEQYF
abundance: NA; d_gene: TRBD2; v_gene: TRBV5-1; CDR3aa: CASSPRVAGGNNEQFF
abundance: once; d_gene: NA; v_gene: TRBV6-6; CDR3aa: CASSYGDTDYEQYF
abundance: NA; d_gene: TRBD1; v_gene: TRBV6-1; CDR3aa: CASSGQGSVDEQYF
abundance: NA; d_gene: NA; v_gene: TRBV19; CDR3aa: CASRYREVGQVQPQHF
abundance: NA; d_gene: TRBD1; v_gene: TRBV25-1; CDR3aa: CASSGSGGTEAFF
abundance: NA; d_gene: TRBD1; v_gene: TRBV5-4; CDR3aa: CASSKRQGSSYEQYF
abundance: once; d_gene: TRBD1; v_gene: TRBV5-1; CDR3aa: CASSSPGQGTDTQYF
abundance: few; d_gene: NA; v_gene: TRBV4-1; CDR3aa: CASSQDLVSRNTEAFF
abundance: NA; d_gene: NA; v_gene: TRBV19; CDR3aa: CASSLGQGGYEQYF
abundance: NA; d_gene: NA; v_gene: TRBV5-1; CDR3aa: CASSQGVSYNEQFF
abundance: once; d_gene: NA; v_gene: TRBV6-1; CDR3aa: CASSAGQLSYEQYF
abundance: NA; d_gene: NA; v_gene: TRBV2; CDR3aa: CASRGWQRKFF
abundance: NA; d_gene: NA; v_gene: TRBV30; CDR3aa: CAWSLVTAREGGYTF
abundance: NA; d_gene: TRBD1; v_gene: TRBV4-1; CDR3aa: CASSQEGQGRPQHF
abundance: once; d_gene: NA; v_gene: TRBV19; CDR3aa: CASSILRTDTVAKNIQYF
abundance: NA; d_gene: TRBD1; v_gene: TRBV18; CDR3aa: CASSPGQPYEQYF
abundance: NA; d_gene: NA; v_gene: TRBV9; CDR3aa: CASSARWGLDTEAFF
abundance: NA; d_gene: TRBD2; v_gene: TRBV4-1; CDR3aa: CASSPGTSGPRGAQYF
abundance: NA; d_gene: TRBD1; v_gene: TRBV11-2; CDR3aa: CASSSTGGISGANVLTF
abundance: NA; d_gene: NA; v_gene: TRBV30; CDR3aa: CAWSVMSVGEQFF
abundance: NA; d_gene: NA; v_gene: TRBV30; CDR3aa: CAWSADRNTEAFF
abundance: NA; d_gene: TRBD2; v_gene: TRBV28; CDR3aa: CASSFIITSGGKSSYEQYF
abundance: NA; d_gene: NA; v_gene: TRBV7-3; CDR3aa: CASSPASGRRETQYF
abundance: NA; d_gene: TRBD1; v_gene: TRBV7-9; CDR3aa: CASSGRDRNEKLFF
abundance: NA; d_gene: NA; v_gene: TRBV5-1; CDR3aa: CASSLQGSSYEQYF
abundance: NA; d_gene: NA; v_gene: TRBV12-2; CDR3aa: CASRNGTSGYHEQYF
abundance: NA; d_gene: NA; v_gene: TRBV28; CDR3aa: CASSLVRTLSYEQYF
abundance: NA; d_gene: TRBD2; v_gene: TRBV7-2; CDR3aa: CASSFPSGSTDTQYF
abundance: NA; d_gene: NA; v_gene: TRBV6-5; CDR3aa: CASSYNGVREKLFF
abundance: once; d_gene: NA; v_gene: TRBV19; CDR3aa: CASSEQAGNTIYF
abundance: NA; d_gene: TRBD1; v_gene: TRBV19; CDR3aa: CAVGQGTMNTEAFF
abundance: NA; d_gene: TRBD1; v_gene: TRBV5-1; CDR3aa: CASSSGQGAETQYF
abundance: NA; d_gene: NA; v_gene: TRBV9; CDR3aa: CASSVGPGSSGANVLTF
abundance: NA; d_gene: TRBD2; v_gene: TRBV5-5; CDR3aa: CASSLSGGNRETQYF
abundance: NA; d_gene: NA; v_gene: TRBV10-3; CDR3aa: CAISDRVGNQPQHF
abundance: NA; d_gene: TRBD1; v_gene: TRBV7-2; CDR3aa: CASSRDRGSYNEQFF
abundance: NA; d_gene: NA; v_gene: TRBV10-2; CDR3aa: CASRYRGGTGELFF
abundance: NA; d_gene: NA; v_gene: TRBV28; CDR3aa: CASSQGGGNQPQHF
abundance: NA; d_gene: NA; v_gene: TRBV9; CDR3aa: CASSGGQTTGELFF
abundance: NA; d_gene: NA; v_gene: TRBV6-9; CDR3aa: CATYSPVNQPQHF
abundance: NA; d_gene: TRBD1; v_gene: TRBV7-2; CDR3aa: CASGPSTGLTGELFF
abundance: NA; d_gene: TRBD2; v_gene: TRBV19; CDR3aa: CASSIRGTSGTDTQYF
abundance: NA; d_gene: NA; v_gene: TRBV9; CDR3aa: CASSNRAGGSYNEQFF